A single sample is the source of the 25 T cell receptor beta chains below, sequenced in a study of blood T cell repertoires in COVID-19 (dated by TCRdb to about 2020). Libraries were built with the immunoSEQ multiplex PCR assay. Imported from immuneACCESS, the table was reduced by TCRdb to in-frame sequences with V and J called. These copies leave out some clones; in studies compared against another copy, an unresolved V gene accounts for under half, and the cause of the remainder is not known. Within this sample are about 320,000 clones, with 90% of them counted one time only. The ten top clones hold less than 4% of the sample. The specimen sequenced was PBMCs or T cells enriched from blood (not recorded which). Receptor source: a woman in her twenties or thirties who had been exposed to COVID-19.

The chain joins TRBV6-5 to TRBJ1-2, with 11 nucleotides matching TRBD1. The J segment lost 5 bases and the V segment lost 9 bases, leaving 5 bases of the junction unmatched. This CDR3 is built from 13 residues. Per the germline V gene, CDR1 is MNHEY and CDR2 is SVGAGI. Written as DNA, the CDR3 is TGTGCCAGTAAGGACAGGGGGCGTTATGGCTACACCTTC. As protein: CASKDRGRYGYTF.

V and J are TRBV12-5 and TRBJ2-5; 7 bases match TRBD1. Germline V gene lookup returns CDR1 LGHNT and CDR2 FRNRAP. The CDR3 totals 14 residues. J gave up 3 bases and V 1 base, and 2 bases lay outside the gene matches. Written as DNA, the CDR3 is TGTGCTAGTGGTTTGGGAGGGACAGAAGAGACCCAGTACTTC. Amino acids: CASGLGGTEETQYF. Using reference TRBV12-5 and TRBJ2-5 for the parts outside the CDR3, the full variable domain is DARVTQTPRHKVTEMGQEVTMRCQPILGHNTVFWYRQTMMQGLELLAYFRNRAPLDDSGMPKDRFSAEMPDATLATLKIQPSEPRDSAVYFCASGLGGTEETQYFGPGTRLLVL.

The chain combines TRBV4-1 with TRBJ1-2; 9 nucleotides agree with TRBD1. From germline, CDR1 is MGHRA and CDR2 YSYEKL. This CDR3 spans 18 amino acids. Losses at the gene ends were 1 base for V and 4 bases for J; bases not matched to a gene: 13. The CDR3 DNA sequence: TGCGCCAGCAGCCAAGTTCCCGTCCGGGACAGGGCCGGCTATGGCTACACCTTC. Protein sequence: CASSQVPVRDRAGYGYTF.

This clone was recorded only once. The J gene is TRBJ1-1, the V gene TRBV7-2; a possible D gene is TRBD1 (6 bases). The CDR3 sequence is 14 residues long. CDR1 is SGHTA and CDR2 is FQGNSA in the germline V gene. Trimming shortened V by 6 bases and J by 7 bases, and 18 bases separated the two germline ends. For the CDR3, the DNA is TGTGCCAGCAGTATCGCGAGGACAGCCCTTGAAGCTTTCTTT. Translation: CASSIARTALEAFF. Filled out from reference TRBV7-2 and TRBJ1-1, the complete variable domain reads GAGVSQSPSNKVTEKGKDVELRCDPISGHTALYWYRQSLGQGLEFLIYFQGNSAPDKSGLPSDRFSAERTGGSVSTLTIQRTQQEDSAVYLCASSIARTALEAFFGQGTRLTVV.

V is TRBV29-1 and J is TRBJ1-2, with D possibly TRBD1 on 5 matching bases. The V end was cut by 4 bases, the J end by 3 bases, with 9 bases between. This CDR3 spans 12 amino acids. Germline V gives CDR1 SQVTM, CDR2 ANQGSEA. The chain's CDR3 is CSVAGSDYGYTF. As DNA, the CDR3 is TGCAGCGTTGCAGGGTCTGACTATGGCTACACCTTC.

This sequence joins TRBV3-1 (or the pseudogene TRBV3-2) and TRBJ1-6; no reliable D call. Between the trimmed V and J ends, which lost 8 bases and 6 bases, there was a span of 11 bases. This CDR3 is built from 13 residues. The germline V gene encodes CDR1 LGHDT and CDR2 YNNKEL (reference sequence). The CDR3 loop is CASAMHSNSPLHF. DNA of the CDR3: TGTGCCAGCGCGATGCATAGTAATTCACCCCTCCACTTT.

The V gene is TRBV5-8, the J gene TRBJ1-2, with D possibly TRBD1 on 6 matching bases. Trimming stripped 2 bases from V and 3 bases from J, with 11 bases between. Germline V gives CDR1 SGHTS, CDR2 YDEGEE. The CDR3 length is 14 residues. CDR3 sequence (DNA): TGTGCCAGCAGCTTTGGACAGCTTCACTATGGCTACACCTTC. It translates to CASSFGQLHYGYTF.

This chain links TRBV2 with TRBJ1-2; possible D gene TRBD1, 6 bases. Trimming pared 9 bases from V and 3 bases from J, leaving 11 bases between. Germline-derived CDR1 and CDR2 are SNHLY and FYNNEI. This CDR3 contains 12 residues. The CDR3 nucleotides are TGTGCCAGACAGGGCTTGGACTATGGCTACACCTTC. Amino acid sequence: CARQGLDYGYTF.

This chain uses TRBV18 with TRBJ1-4, with TRBD1 matching over 7 bases. This CDR3 is built from 15 residues. The germline gives CDR1 KGHSH, CDR2 LQKENI. V lost 4 bases and J lost 3; bases outside the gene matches: 5. This CDR3 is CASSRQGSANEKLFF. Here the CDR3 DNA reads TGTGCCAGCTCACGACAGGGTTCAGCTAATGAAAAACTGTTTTTT.

At least ten counts were recorded for this clone. The chain uses TRBV2 and TRBJ1-1; D is perhaps TRBD1 (5 bases). Trimming cost V 7 bases and J 2 bases, with 14 bases left between them. Germline loops: CDR1 SNHLY, CDR2 FYNNEI. The CDR3 is 14 residues long. The CDR3: CASIRAGTNTEAFF. In DNA form, the CDR3 reads TGTGCCAGCATTAGGGCGGGGACCAACACTGAAGCTTTCTTT.

The chain combines TRBV7-9 with TRBJ1-1; TRBD1 matches at 7 bases. Germline V gene sequence: CDR1 SEHNR, CDR2 FQNEAQ (reference sequence). V gave up 2 bases and J gave up 4 bases; unmatched junction bases: 7. This CDR3 is 15 amino acids long. This CDR3 reads CASSLTGQSRTEAFF. The CDR3 DNA sequence: TGTGCCAGCAGCTTAACGGGACAGAGTCGCACTGAAGCTTTCTTT.

The genes are TRBV6-4 and TRBJ1-5; unclear D gene. The CDR3 runs to 13 residues. Germline CDR1 is MRHNA and CDR2 is SNTAGT. V lost 5 bases to trimming and J lost 3 bases, with 8 bases between them. CDR3 DNA: TGTGCCAGCAGTACCACAGCCAATCAGCCCCAGCATTTT. Protein: CASSTTANQPQHF.

The rearrangement joins TRBV10-3 to TRBJ1-1, with 7 bases lining up with TRBD1. V trimming: 10 bases; J trimming: 3 bases; junction bases outside the gene matches: 8. This CDR3 has 13 amino acids. The germline V gene has CDR1 ENHRY and CDR2 SYGVKD. The chain's CDR3 is CATQGDRDTEAFF. The CDR3 region has the DNA TGTGCCACCCAGGGGGACCGAGACACTGAAGCTTTCTTT.

V gene TRBV5-1 combines with J gene TRBJ2-3; 9 nucleotides line up with TRBD2. Germline V gene lookup returns CDR1 SGHRS and CDR2 YFSETQ. The junction had 8 bases not matched to a gene; V was cut back by 0 bases and J by 6 bases. The CDR3 runs 16 residues. As DNA, the CDR3 is TGCGCCAGCAGCTTGGGCATAGCGGGGGCCTCGGATACGCAGTATTTT. Translating gives CASSLGIAGASDTQYF.

V is TRBV24-1 and J is TRBJ1-2; D not certain. Per germline, CDR1 KGHDR and CDR2 SFDVKD. V lost 3 bases, J lost 8 bases, and 15 bases lay in between. There are 14 residues in the CDR3. CDR3 in amino acids: CATSDPDIRSGYTF. CDR3 in DNA: TGTGCCACCAGTGATCCAGACATTAGGTCCGGCTACACCTTC.

The rearrangement uses TRBV29-1 and TRBJ1-3; D is undetermined. The CDR3 contains 11 residues. Germline CDR1 and CDR2: SQVTM and ANQGSEA. V lost 4 bases and J lost 3, with 4 bases in between. CDR3: CSVAGGNTIYF. The CDR3 coding sequence is TGCAGCGTTGCGGGTGGAAACACCATATATTTT.

The chain carries TRBV19 and TRBJ1-2, with D perhaps matching TRBD1 (6 bases). The CDR3 is 15 amino acids. The germline V gene encodes CDR1 LNHDA and CDR2 SQIVND (reference sequence). Trimming pared 5 bases from V and 8 bases from J, leaving 21 bases between. The CDR3 is CASSPLVGGGWGYTF. In DNA, the CDR3 is TGTGCCAGTAGTCCCCTGGTTGGCGGGGGCTGGGGCTACACCTTC.

This chain connects TRBV30 to TRBJ2-3; 8 nucleotides match TRBD2. V lost 5 bases and J lost 2; bases outside the gene matches: 6. The length of the CDR3 is 14 residues. The germline V gene has CDR1 GTSNPN and CDR2 SVGIG (reference sequence). The CDR3 DNA reads as TGTGCCTGGGGGGCGGGGGGCTCCACAGATACGCAGTATTTT. Its protein product is CAWGAGGSTDTQYF.

The chain recombines TRBV6-1 with TRBJ2-6; TRBD1 might be the D (5 bases). The CDR3 extends over 18 amino acids. The V gene's germline CDR1 is MNHNS and CDR2 SASEGT. The ends were cut back, 4 bases at V and 5 bases at J, with 21 bases in the middle. The CDR3 region is CASSVKGECNSRANVLTF. Here the CDR3 DNA reads TGTGCCAGCAGTGTTAAAGGGGAATGTAACAGTCGGGCCAACGTCCTGACTTTC.

This clone was picked up a small number of times. The CDR3 nucleotides read TGTGCCAGCAGTGAATGGGCGGGGGAGATGAGGCAGTTCTTC. This gives the protein CASSEWAGEMRQFF. V and J are TRBV25-1 and TRBJ2-1; 7 nucleotides line up with TRBD2. Germline V lookup: CDR1 MGHDK, CDR2 SYGVNS. There are 14 residues in the CDR3. V shed 1 base and J 12 bases; nucleotides not matched to a gene: 9. Full variable domain (missing parts from reference TRBV25-1 and TRBJ2-1): EADIYQTPRYLVIGTGKKITLECSQTMGHDKMYWYQQDPGMELHLIHYSYGVNSTEKGDLSSESTVSRIRTEHFPLTLESARPSHTSQYLCASSEWAGEMRQFFGPGTRLTVL.

On this clone itself: The identical CDR3 is also encoded by other nucleotide sequences in the sample. This chain links TRBV5-1 with TRBJ1-5; D remains unclear. Germline V gene data show CDR1 as SGHRS and CDR2 as YFSETQ. Trimming took 0 bases from V and 6 from J, leaving 10 bases between them. The CDR3 totals 14 residues. The CDR3 region has the DNA TGCGCCAGCAGCTTGGGCGGGGTCGGTCAGCCCCAGCATTTT. Protein sequence: CASSLGGVGQPQHF.

The J gene is TRBJ2-1, the V gene TRBV6-4; tentative D call: TRBD1 (7 bases). This CDR3 contains 15 residues. Trimming removed 1 base at V and 5 bases at J, with 12 bases between. Germline CDR1 and CDR2: MRHNA and SNTAGT. The CDR3 DNA sequence: TGTGCCAGCAGTGACTTGGCAGGGGGGAACAATGAGCAGTTCTTC. Amino acid sequence: CASSDLAGGNNEQFF.

The chain couples TRBV18 to TRBJ1-4; TRBD1 aligns across 10 bases. The germline V gene encodes CDR1 KGHSH and CDR2 LQKENI. Trimming at V came to 0 bases and at J to 8 bases, leaving 3 bases not matched to a gene. The CDR3 is 15 residues long. The CDR3 here is CASSPPTGGLEKLFF. The CDR3 DNA sequence: TGTGCCAGCTCACCACCGACAGGGGGCCTCGAAAAACTGTTTTTT.

The CDR3 DNA is TGTGCCAGCAGCCCACAGGTCCGCTCTGGAAACACCATATATTTT. This gives the protein CASSPQVRSGNTIYF. The chain uses TRBV7-2 and TRBJ1-3; D perhaps matches TRBD1 (5 bases). V shed 5 bases and J shed 0 bases, with 11 bases lying between them. This CDR3 spans 15 amino acids. Germline loops: CDR1 SGHTA, CDR2 FQGNSA.

The chain recombines TRBV12-3 or TRBV12-4 with TRBJ1-2; 9 positions agree with TRBD1. The CDR3 is made up of 13 amino acids. The V gene end was trimmed by 5 bases and the J gene end by 8 bases; junction bases not matched to a gene: 6. The CDR3 sequence: CASSPQGARGYTF. The CDR3 DNA follows: TGTGCCAGCAGTCCACAGGGGGCGCGGGGCTACACCTTC.